The rows below give T cell receptor beta chains drawn from one sample of a study of OX40 agonist ivuxolimab in advanced cancers. Using immunoSEQ multiplex PCR, the repertoire was profiled, and TCRdb retains in-frame clones only, with some absent. Found here are 60,000 to 85,000 clones, about three quarters of them singletons; the top ten hold 1.6%. This specimen was CD4+ or CD8+ T cells sorted from blood, taken in a trial of the OX40 agonist ivuxolimab. These receptors came from an adult with an advanced solid tumor such as melanoma, head and neck, liver or kidney cancer. Each CDR3 is given with its conserved first and last residue. A D gene is named only where the DNA matches it firmly. The listing skips clone size in some rows; elsewhere it reads once, few, many or a size class.

v_call,clone_size,d_call,j_call,cdr3_nt,cdr3_aa
TRBV30,.,.,TRBJ2-3,TGTGCCTGGAGAGTATCGACTTACAGAGCAGATACGCAGTATTTT,CAWRVSTYRADTQYF
TRBV5-5,.,.,TRBJ1-1,TGTGCCAGCAGCAGACAGGCGGACACTGAAGCTTTCTTT,CASSRQADTEAFF
TRBV7-8,few,.,TRBJ1-1,TGTGCCAGCAGCTTCTCGGACACTGAAGCTTTCTTT,CASSFSDTEAFF
TRBV2,once,.,TRBJ2-1,TGTGCCAGCCGAACCAGACCCTCGCTCACCAATGAGCAGTTCTTC,CASRTRPSLTNEQFF
TRBV29-1,.,.,TRBJ2-3,TGCAGCGTTGTGTGGGGGCTCGGCACAGATACGCAGTATTTT,CSVVWGLGTDTQYF
TRBV29-1,.,.,TRBJ2-1,TGCAGCGTTGGGACTTGGACATACAATGAGCAGTTCTTC,CSVGTWTYNEQFF
TRBV6-5,few,.,TRBJ2-7,TGTGCCAGCCTTTCGAGCGGAGCCCACGAGCAGTACTTC,CASLSSGAHEQYF
TRBV19,.,.,TRBJ1-6,TGTGCCAGTAGTACAAGCGAAGGTGGGGCAGGGTCCTCACCCCTCCACTTT,CASSTSEGGAGSSPLHF
TRBV5-4,.,.,TRBJ1-1,TGTGCCAGCAGCAAGGGCGGCTCGAACACTGAAGCTTTCTTT,CASSKGGSNTEAFF
TRBV30,once,.,TRBJ1-1,TGTGCCTGGAGCGAGAGCCAATTTCGCACTGAAGCTTTCTTT,CAWSESQFRTEAFF